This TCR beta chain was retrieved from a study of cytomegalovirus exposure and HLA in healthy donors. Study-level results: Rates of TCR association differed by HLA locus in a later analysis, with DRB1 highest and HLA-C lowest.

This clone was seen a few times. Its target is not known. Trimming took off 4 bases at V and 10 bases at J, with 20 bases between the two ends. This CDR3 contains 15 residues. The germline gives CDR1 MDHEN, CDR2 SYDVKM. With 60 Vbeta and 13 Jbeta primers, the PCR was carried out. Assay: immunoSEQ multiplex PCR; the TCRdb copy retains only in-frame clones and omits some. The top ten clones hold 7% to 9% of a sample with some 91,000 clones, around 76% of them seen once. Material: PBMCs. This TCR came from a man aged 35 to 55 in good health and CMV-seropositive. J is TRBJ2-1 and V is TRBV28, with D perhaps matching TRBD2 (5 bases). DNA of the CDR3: TGTGCCAGCAGTTATTCGGCGCGGAGAGGAGGCGAGCAGTTCTTC. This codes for CASSYSARRGGEQFF. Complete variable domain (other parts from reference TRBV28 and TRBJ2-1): DVKVTQSSRYLVKRTGEKVFLECVQDMDHENMFWYRQDPGLGLRLIYFSYDVKMKEKGDIPEGYSVSREKKERFSLILESASTNQTSMYLCASSYSARRGGEQFFGPGTRLTVL.